Sequencing of this TCR beta chain was carried out in a study of shared clonotypes between healthy human individuals. The CDR3 consists of 15 residues. V gave up 5 bases and J gave up 4 bases; unmatched junction bases: 5. Germline assignment: CDR1 SEHNR and CDR2 FQNEAQ (reference sequence). The repertoire was sequenced with immunoSEQ multiplex PCR; TCRdb's copy has only in-frame clones and lacks some. The data show about 2.3 million clones, 80% to 95% seen once. This rearrangement joins TRBV7-9 to TRBJ2-7, with 13 positions matching TRBD2. The sequencing sample was made of naive CD4+ T cells from PBMCs. Subset described: CD45RA+ positively selected. The clonotype originates from a man younger than 35 in good health. Some clones in this sample may be carry-over from other donors' samples. CDR3 sequence (DNA): TGTGCCAGCAGCGATGGACTAGCGGGGGCATACGAGCAGTACTTC. Translating it yields CASSDGLAGAYEQYF.